This T cell receptor (beta chain) was recovered during a study of cytomegalovirus exposure and HLA in healthy donors. Comment on this clone: The junction and the germline gene differ at one end; a read error may be behind it.

The assay was immunoSEQ multiplex PCR, and TCRdb's table has in-frame clones only and misses some. Here the sample spans roughly 120,000 clones, about nine tenths being singletons. Germline V gene lookup returns CDR1 SGDLS and CDR2 YYNGEE. This CDR3 contains 13 residues. This sequence originates from a man younger than 35 in good health and CMV-seropositive. The sequenced sample was PBMCs. The V and J genes are TRBV9 and TRBJ1-2, with D maybe TRBD1 (6 bases). The CDR3 loop reads CASSAGVPYSYTF. CDR3 nucleotides: TGTGCCAGCAGCGCAGGGGTTCCCTATAGCTACACCTTC. Full variable domain (missing parts from reference TRBV9 and TRBJ1-2): DSGVTQTPKHLITATGQRVTLRCSPRSGDLSVYWYQQSLDQGLQFLIQYYNGEERAKGNILERFSAQQFPDLHSELNLSSLELGDSALYFCASSAGVPYSYTFGSGTRLTVV.